Following are 10 T cell receptor beta chains from one sample sequenced in a study of T cell responses to AZD1222 COVID-19 vaccine. Repertoires were generated with immunoSEQ multiplex PCR, while TCRdb's copy carries only in-frame clones and drops some. The sample lists 150,000 to 200,000 clones; approximately 90% were seen once. The input for sequencing was peripheral blood, taken 28 days after the second dose of the MenACWY control vaccine. The receptors shown here come from an adult who received the MenACWY meningococcal vaccine as a control.

The chain couples TRBV10-2 to TRBJ2-3; 10 bases fit TRBD1. This CDR3 has 15 residues. Germline CDR1 and CDR2: WSHSY and SAAADI. With V trimmed by 2 bases and J by 6 bases, 5 bases remained unmatched. CDR3 in amino acids: CASSERDRGGDTQYF. The CDR3 DNA reads as TGCGCCAGCAGTGAGAGGGACAGGGGAGGGGATACGCAGTATTTT.

The chain employs TRBV11-3 and TRBJ1-4, with 7 positions matching TRBD1. Germline loops: CDR1 SGHNT, CDR2 YENEEA. The CDR3 loop spans 15 amino acids. The ends lost 4 bases at V and 5 bases at J; junction bases unmatched: 7. The CDR3 protein is CASSSPGQRNEKLFF. The CDR3 DNA reads TGTGCCAGCAGCTCCCCGGGACAGAGAAATGAAAAACTGTTTTTT.

This chain connects TRBV6-5 to TRBJ1-2; tentative D call: TRBD1 (5 bases). V was pared by 6 bases and J by 8 bases, with 10 bases between. The germline V gene encodes CDR1 MNHEY and CDR2 SVGAGI. The CDR3 totals 11 residues. The CDR3 DNA is TGTGCCAGCAGCCAAGGGGTCGGCTACACCTTC. It specifies CASSQGVGYTF.

This rearrangement joins TRBV4-1 to TRBJ1-3; D not certain. The V end was cut by 1 base, the J end by 4 bases, with 5 bases between. This CDR3 has 13 amino acids. CDR1 and CDR2 (germline): MGHRA, YSYEKL. The CDR3 DNA follows: TGCGCCAGCAGCCAAGTTGGCGGAAACACCATATATTTT. Its translation: CASSQVGGNTIYF.

V usage is TRBV28 and J usage is TRBJ2-7; possibly TRBD2 for D (6 bases). V gave up 5 bases and J gave up 2 bases, with 16 bases separating them. The CDR3 is 15 residues long. Germline CDR1 and CDR2: MDHEN and SYDVKM. In DNA form, the CDR3 reads TGTGCCAGCAGTCTCTTGGGAGGCCCCACCTACGAGCAGTACTTC. Translation gives CASSLLGGPTYEQYF.

The chain links TRBV10-3 to TRBJ2-1, with D unclear. V was pared by 4 bases and J by 6 bases, with 7 bases between. The CDR3 sequence is 12 residues long. Germline V gene lookup returns CDR1 ENHRY and CDR2 SYGVKD. The CDR3 is CAISVAFNEQFF. DNA of the CDR3: TGTGCCATCAGTGTCGCGTTCAATGAGCAGTTCTTC.

The rearrangement links TRBV2 to TRBJ1-2; D remains ambiguous. Germline CDR1 reads SNHLY; CDR2 reads FYNNEI. The length of the CDR3 is 15 residues. Trimming pared 7 bases from V and 5 bases from J, leaving 20 bases between. CDR3 loop: CASIGQNFGVYGYTF. The DNA of the CDR3 is TGTGCCAGCATCGGGCAGAACTTTGGCGTGTATGGCTACACCTTC.

The chain combines TRBV5-1 with TRBJ1-4; 8 nucleotides agree with TRBD1. Per the germline V gene, CDR1 is SGHRS and CDR2 is YFSETQ. V trimming: 0 bases; J trimming: 0 bases; junction bases outside the gene matches: 1. The CDR3 is made up of 16 amino acids. The CDR3 loop reads CASSLVQGATNEKLFF. The CDR3 DNA reads TGCGCCAGCAGCTTGGTACAGGGGGCAACTAATGAAAAACTGTTTTTT.

This clone has only one observation. The chain employs TRBV29-1 and TRBJ1-2, with D unresolved. CDR3 length: 14 residues. The V and J ends lost 1 base and 6 bases respectively, with 15 bases between them. Germline V gives CDR1 SQVTM, CDR2 ANQGSEA. CDR3 nucleotide sequence: TGCAGCGTTGAAGTTCCCGGGTCCGGGCATGGCTACACCTTC. It specifies CSVEVPGSGHGYTF.

This clone was observed once. This chain links TRBV6-5 with TRBJ2-3, with TRBD2 as a possible D gene (5 bases). This CDR3 region has 11 residues. Germline CDR1 MNHEY, CDR2 SVGAGI. Trimming removed 7 bases from V and 14 bases from J, with 16 bases in between. CDR3 protein: CASTQPGRWYF. Written as DNA, the CDR3 is TGTGCCAGCACCCAACCGGGGAGATGGTATTTT.